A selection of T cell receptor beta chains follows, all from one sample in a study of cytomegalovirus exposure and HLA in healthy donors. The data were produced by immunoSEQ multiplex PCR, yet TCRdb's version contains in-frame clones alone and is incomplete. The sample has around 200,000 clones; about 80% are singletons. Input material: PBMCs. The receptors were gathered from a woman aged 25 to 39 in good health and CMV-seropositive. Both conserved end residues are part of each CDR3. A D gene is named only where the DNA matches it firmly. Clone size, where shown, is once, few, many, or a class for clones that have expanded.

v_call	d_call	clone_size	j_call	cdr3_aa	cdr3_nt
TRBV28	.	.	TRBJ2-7	CASSFGPFRAGIDSYEQYF	TGTGCCAGCAGTTTCGGCCCTTTCAGAGCCGGGATCGATTCCTACGAGCAGTACTTC
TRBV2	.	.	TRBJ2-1	CASRGADKDNEQFF	TGTGCCAGCAGAGGGGCGGACAAAGACAATGAGCAGTTCTTC
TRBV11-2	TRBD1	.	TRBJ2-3	CASSWLGQGGADTQYF	TGTGCCAGCAGCTGGTTGGGACAGGGGGGGGCAGATACGCAGTATTTT
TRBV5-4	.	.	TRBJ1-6	CASSWTRSSYNSPLHF	TGTGCCAGCAGCTGGACACGGAGCTCCTATAATTCACCCCTCCACTTT
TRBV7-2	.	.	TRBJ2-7	CASSLAGREQYF	TGTGCCAGCAGCTTAGCCGGTCGCGAGCAGTACTTC
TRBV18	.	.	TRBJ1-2	CASSPNRDYGYTF	TGTGCCAGCTCACCGAACAGGGACTATGGCTACACCTTC
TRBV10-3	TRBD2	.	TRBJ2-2	CAISGDRASGGNTGELFF	TGTGCCATCAGCGGGGACAGAGCTAGCGGGGGGAACACCGGGGAGCTGTTTTTT
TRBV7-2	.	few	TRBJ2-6	CASSSSPRGYLDAVLTF	TGTGCCAGCAGCTCCTCCCCTAGGGGCTACTTAGATGCGGTCCTGACTTTC
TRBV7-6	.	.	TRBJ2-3	CASSKRLDEYSDTQYF	TGTGCCAGCAGTAAGAGACTAGACGAATATTCAGATACGCAGTATTTT
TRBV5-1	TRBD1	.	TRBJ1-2	CASSEQGTESYTF	TGCGCCAGCAGTGAACAGGGGACGGAAAGCTACACCTTC
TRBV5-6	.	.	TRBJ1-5	CASSFRQGNQPQHF	TGTGCCAGCAGCTTTCGGCAGGGGAATCAGCCCCAGCATTTT
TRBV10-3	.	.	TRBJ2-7	CAISLGPYEQYF	TGTGCCATCAGCCTGGGCCCCTACGAGCAGTACTTC
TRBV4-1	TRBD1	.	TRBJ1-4	CASSQGRQGIGKLFF	TGCGCCAGCAGCCAAGGGAGACAGGGGATTGGAAAACTGTTTTTT
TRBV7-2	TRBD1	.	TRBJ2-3	CANSLGQETQYF	TGTGCCAACAGCTTAGGACAGGAGACGCAGTATTTT
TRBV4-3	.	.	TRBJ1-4	CASSQDWGGGEKLFF	TGCGCCAGCAGCCAAGATTGGGGGGGCGGTGAAAAACTGTTTTTT
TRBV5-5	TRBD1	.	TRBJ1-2	CASSLGGRTGYGYTF	TGTGCCAGCAGCTTGGGAGGAAGGACAGGGTATGGCTACACCTTC
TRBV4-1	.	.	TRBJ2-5	CASSQRTHQETQYF	TGCGCCAGCAGCCAGCGGACTCATCAAGAGACCCAGTACTTC
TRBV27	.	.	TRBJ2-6	CASSSSGANVLTF	TGTGCCAGCAGTTCGTCCGGGGCCAACGTCCTGACTTTC
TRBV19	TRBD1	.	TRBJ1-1	CASSIPGTGMLRAFF	TGTGCCAGTAGTATTCCTGGGACAGGGATGCTTCGAGCTTTCTTT
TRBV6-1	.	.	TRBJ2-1	CASTRTAHGNNEQFF	TGTGCCAGCACTCGGACAGCACATGGCAACAATGAGCAGTTCTTC
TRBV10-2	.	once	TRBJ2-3	CASNLGNRGTDTQYF	TGCGCCAGCAACCTGGGGAACAGGGGCACAGATACGCAGTATTTT
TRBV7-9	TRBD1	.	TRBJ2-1	CASSFTEQGAGVRDEQFF	TGTGCCAGCAGCTTTACCGAACAGGGGGCGGGAGTTAGGGATGAGCAGTTCTTC
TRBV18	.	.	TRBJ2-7	CASSPLDSLYEQYF	TGTGCCAGCTCACCACTCGACAGCCTCTACGAGCAGTACTTC
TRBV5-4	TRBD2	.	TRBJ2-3	CASSYTGTSEDTQYF	TGTGCCAGCAGCTACACCGGGACTAGCGAGGATACGCAGTATTTT
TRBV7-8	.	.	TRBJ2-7	CASSYSLGMPDEQYF	TGTGCCAGCAGCTATAGTCTAGGAATGCCCGACGAGCAGTACTTC
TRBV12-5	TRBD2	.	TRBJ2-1	CASGLALSGSYNEQFF	TGTGCTAGTGGTTTGGCCCTTAGCGGGAGCTACAATGAGCAGTTCTTC
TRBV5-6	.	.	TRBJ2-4	CASSQRQSNIQYF	TGTGCCAGCAGCCAGCGACAGAGCAACATTCAGTACTTC
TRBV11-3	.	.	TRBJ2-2	CAEGGQNTGELFF	TGTGCCGAGGGGGGGCAGAATACTGGGGAGCTGTTTTTT
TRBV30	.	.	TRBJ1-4	CAWSGRQDLLGTNEKLFF	TGTGCCTGGAGTGGCCGACAGGACCTGTTGGGGACTAATGAAAAACTGTTTTTT
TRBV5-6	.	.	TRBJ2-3	CASSLGGSTRTDTQYF	TGTGCCAGCAGCTTAGGCGGCAGTACCCGCACAGATACGCAGTATTTT
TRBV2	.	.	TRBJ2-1	CASSRYMYNEQFF	TGTGCCAGCAGTCGTTATATGTACAATGAGCAGTTCTTC
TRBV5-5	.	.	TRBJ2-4	CASSTTGENIQYF	TGTGCCAGCAGCACTACGGGAGAAAACATTCAGTACTTC
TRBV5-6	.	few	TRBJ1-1	CASSLQGFTEAFF	TGTGCCAGCAGCTTGCAGGGGTTCACTGAAGCTTTCTTT
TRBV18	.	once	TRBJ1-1	CASSHYRSALNTEAFF	TGTGCCAGCTCACATTACAGATCGGCCCTGAACACTGAAGCTTTCTTT
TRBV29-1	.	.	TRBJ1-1	CSVVVREGTEAFF	TGCAGCGTTGTTGTCAGGGAGGGCACTGAAGCTTTCTTT
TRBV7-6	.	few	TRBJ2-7	CASQGQDPEQYF	TGTGCCAGCCAGGGGCAGGATCCCGAGCAGTACTTC
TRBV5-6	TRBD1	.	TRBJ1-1	CASSLKGGNTEAFF	TGTGCCAGCAGCTTAAAAGGGGGCAACACTGAAGCTTTCTTT
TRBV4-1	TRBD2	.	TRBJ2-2	CASSQAASGSNTGELFF	TGCGCCAGCAGCCAAGCGGCTAGCGGTTCGAACACCGGGGAGCTGTTTTTT
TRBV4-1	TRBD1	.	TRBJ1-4	CASSQGTGELFF	TGCGCCAGCAGCCAAGGGACAGGGGAACTGTTTTTT
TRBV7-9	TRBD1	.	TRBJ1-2	CASSSFRTGGNRYTF	TGTGCCAGCAGCTCTTTTCGGACAGGGGGCAATCGCTACACCTTC
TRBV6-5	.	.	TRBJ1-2	CASSEYRIYGYTF	TGTGCCAGCAGTGAGTACAGAATCTATGGCTACACCTTC
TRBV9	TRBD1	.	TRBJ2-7	CASSVEGGQVYEQYF	TGTGCCAGCAGCGTAGAAGGGGGCCAAGTCTACGAGCAGTACTTC
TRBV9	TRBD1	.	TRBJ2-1	CASSVGQGHVREQFF	TGTGCCAGCAGCGTAGGACAGGGGCACGTCCGTGAGCAGTTCTTC
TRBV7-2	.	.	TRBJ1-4	CASSLQVGPTNEKLFF	TGTGCCAGCAGCCTCCAAGTTGGGCCAACTAATGAAAAACTGTTTTTT
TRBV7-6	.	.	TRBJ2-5	CASSLAEDLQETQYF	TGTGCCAGCAGCTTAGCTGAGGACTTACAAGAGACCCAGTACTTC
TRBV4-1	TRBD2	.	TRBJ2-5	CASSQVGLAGETQYF	TGCGCCAGCAGCCAAGTGGGACTAGCGGGAGAGACCCAGTACTTC
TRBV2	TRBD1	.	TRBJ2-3	CASSEGTGSTDTQYF	TGTGCCAGCAGTGAAGGGACAGGGAGCACAGATACGCAGTATTTT
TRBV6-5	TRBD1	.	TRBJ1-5	CASKGTGGGQPQHF	TGTGCCAGCAAAGGGACAGGGGGGGGTCAGCCCCAGCATTTT
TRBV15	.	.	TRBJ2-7	CATSRDLAESYEQYF	TGTGCCACCAGCAGAGATCTAGCCGAGTCCTACGAGCAGTACTTC
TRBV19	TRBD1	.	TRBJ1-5	CASSIDLDRLGQPQHF	TGTGCCAGTAGTATAGATTTGGACAGGCTTGGTCAGCCCCAGCATTTT
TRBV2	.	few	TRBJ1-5	CASKKGWEGSNQPQHF	TGTGCCAGCAAGAAGGGATGGGAGGGAAGCAATCAGCCCCAGCATTTT
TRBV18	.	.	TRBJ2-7	CASSRSGSLYEQYF	TGTGCCAGCTCACGATCAGGGTCTCTCTACGAGCAGTACTTC
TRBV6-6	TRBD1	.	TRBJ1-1	CASRDGQADTEAFF	TGTGCCAGCAGGGACGGACAGGCCGACACTGAAGCTTTCTTT
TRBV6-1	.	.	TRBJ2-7	CASITGTAGSYEQYF	TGTGCCAGCATTACCGGGACAGCGGGTTCCTACGAGCAGTACTTC
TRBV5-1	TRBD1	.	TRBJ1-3	CASSLLFTGTGQSGNTIYF	TGCGCCAGCAGCTTGCTATTTACCGGGACAGGGCAATCTGGAAACACCATATATTTT